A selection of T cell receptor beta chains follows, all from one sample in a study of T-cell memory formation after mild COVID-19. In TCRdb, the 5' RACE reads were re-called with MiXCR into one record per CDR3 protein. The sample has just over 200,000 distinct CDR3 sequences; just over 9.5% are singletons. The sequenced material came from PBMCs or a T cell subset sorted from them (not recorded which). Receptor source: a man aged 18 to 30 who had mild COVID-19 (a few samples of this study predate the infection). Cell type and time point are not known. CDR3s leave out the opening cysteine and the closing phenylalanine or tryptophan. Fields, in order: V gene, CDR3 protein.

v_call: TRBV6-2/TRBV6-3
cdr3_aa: ASKSSYNEQF

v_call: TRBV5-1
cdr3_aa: ASSEGTAYEQY

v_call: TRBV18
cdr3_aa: ASSATGGYNSPLH

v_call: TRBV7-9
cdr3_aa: ASSIETEAF

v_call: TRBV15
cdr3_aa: ATSRDMTDYGYT

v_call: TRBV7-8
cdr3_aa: ASRSRLAGKETQY

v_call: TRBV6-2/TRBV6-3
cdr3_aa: ASSPQPNPEQF

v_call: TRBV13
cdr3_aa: ASSSYGYGYT

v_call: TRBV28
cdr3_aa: ASVGGGDTQY

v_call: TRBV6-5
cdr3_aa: ASSLGQGYNSPLH

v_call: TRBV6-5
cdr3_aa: ASSYYYDGGTGYGYT

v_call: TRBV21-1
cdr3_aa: ASSKGRGRGGYT

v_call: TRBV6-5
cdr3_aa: ASSYSRVSSEQF

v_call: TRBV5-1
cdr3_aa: ASSLGQWGSYEQY

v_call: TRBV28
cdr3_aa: ASLRALVFRNTEAF

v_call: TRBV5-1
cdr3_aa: ASSLVMGQGLSGNTIY

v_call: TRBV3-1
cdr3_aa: ASSQDSGTYEQY

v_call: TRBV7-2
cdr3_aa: ASSTGTGNTIY

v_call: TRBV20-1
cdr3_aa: SASDGSFNYEQY

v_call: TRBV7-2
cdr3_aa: ASKRGGTDTQY

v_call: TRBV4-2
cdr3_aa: ASSQDRGDYGYT

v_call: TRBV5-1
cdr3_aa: ASSTNRDYQETQY

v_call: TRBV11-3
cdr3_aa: ASSLGWSDTQY

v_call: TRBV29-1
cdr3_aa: SVGSLLSNYGYT

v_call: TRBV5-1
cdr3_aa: ASRGGWMGPDTQY

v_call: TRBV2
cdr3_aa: ATRGTAESPLH

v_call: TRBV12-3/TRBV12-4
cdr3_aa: ASTLTVSGNTIY

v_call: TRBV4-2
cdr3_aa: ASIQGQADEQY

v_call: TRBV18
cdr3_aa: ASSPRSTATKAF

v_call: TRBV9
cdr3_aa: ASSVVSAPDTQY

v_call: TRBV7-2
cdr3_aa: ASDRMRYGYT